This section outlines one TCR beta chain sequence together with its context. The ends were cut back, 3 bases at V and 0 bases at J, with 14 bases in the middle. Germline lookup yields CDR1 KGHSH and CDR2 LQKENI. The CDR3 has 16 amino acids. The data belong to a study of blood T cell repertoires in COVID-19. Data came from immunoSEQ multiplex PCR; TCRdb stores just in-frame clones and leaves some out. The sample consists of about 410,000 clones, 86% of them appearing once. This rearrangement joins TRBV18 to TRBJ1-2; D may be TRBD1 (5 bases). The TCR sequence derives from a woman aged 25-40 years with active or convalescent COVID-19. The material sequenced was peripheral blood. CDR3 residues: CASSPPMTASNYGYTF. In nucleotides, the CDR3 is TGTGCCAGCTCACCCCCGATGACAGCCTCTAACTATGGCTACACCTTC.